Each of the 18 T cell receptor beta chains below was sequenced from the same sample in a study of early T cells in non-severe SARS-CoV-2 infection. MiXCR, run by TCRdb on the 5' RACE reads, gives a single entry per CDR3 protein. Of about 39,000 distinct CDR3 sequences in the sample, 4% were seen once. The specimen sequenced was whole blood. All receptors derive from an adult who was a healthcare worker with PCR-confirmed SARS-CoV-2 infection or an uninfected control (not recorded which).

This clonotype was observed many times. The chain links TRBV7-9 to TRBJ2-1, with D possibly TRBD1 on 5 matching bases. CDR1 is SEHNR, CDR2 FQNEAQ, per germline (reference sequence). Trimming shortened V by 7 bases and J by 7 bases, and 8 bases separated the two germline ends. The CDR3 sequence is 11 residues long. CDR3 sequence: CASTAGNEQFF. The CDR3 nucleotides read TGTGCCAGCACCGCAGGGAATGAGCAGTTCTTC.

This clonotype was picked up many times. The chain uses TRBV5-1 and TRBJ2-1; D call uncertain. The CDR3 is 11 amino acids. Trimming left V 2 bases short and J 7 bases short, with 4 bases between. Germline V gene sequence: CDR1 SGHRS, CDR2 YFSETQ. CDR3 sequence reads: CASSLWNEQFF. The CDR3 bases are TGCGCCAGCAGCTTATGGAATGAGCAGTTCTTC. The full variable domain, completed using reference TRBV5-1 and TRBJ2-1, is KAGVTQTPRYLIKTRGQQVTLSCSPISGHRSVSWYQQTPGQGLQFLFEYFSETQRNKGNFPGRFSGRQFSNSRSEMNVSTLELGDSALYLCASSLWNEQFFGPGTRLTVL.

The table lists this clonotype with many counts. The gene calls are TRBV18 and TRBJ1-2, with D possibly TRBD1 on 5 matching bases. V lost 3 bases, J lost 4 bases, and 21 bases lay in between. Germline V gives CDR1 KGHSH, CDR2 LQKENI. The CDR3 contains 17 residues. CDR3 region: CASSPGTGTQTVYGYTF. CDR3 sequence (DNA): TGTGCCAGCTCACCCGGGACGGGCACGCAGACGGTCTATGGCTACACCTTC.

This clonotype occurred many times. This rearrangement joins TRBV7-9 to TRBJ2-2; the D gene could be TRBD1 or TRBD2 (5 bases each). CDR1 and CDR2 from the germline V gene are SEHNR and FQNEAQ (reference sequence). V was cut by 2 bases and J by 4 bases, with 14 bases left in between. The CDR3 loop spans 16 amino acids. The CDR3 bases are TGTGCCAGCAGCTTAAGCCAGGCGAGGGGCACCGGGGAGCTGTTTTTT. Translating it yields CASSLSQARGTGELFF. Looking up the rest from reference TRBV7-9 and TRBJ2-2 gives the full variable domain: DTGVSQNPRHKITKRGQNVTFRCDPISEHNRLYWYRQTLGQGPEFLTYFQNEAQLEKSRLLSDRFSAERPKGSFSTLEIQRTEQGDSAMYLCASSLSQARGTGELFFGEGSRLTVL.

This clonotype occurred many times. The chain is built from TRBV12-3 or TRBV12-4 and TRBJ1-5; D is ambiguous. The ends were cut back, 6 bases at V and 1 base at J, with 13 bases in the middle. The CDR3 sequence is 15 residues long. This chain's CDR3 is CASSLDPRSNQPQHF. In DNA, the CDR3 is TGTGCCAGCAGCCTGGACCCCCGAAGCAATCAGCCCCAGCATTTT.

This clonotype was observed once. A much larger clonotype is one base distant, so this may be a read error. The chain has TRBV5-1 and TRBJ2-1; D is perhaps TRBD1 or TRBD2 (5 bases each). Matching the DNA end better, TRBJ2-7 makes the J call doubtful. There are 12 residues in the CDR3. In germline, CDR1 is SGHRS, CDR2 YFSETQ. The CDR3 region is CASSPMGVGQYF. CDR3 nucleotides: TGCGCCAGCAGCCCGATGGGGGTCGGGCAGTACTTC.

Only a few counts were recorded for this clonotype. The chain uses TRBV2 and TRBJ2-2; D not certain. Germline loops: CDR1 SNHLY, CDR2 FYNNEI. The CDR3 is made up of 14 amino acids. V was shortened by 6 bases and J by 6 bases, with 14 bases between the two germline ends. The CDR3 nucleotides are TGTGCCAGCAGAGCAAACGGACCGCCCGGGGAGCTGTTTTTT. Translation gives CASRANGPPGELFF.

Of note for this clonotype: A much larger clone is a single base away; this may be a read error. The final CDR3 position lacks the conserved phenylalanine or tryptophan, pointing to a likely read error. The CDR3 reads CASSETGQGSYEQYL. The CDR3 DNA sequence: TGTGCCAGCAGCGAGACCGGACAGGGATCCTACGAGCAGTACCTC. The chain links TRBV7-2 to TRBJ2-7; 8 bases align to TRBD1. Germline lookup yields CDR1 SGHTA and CDR2 FQGNSA. This CDR3 spans 15 amino acids. Trimming at V came to 5 bases and at J to 1 base, leaving 7 bases not matched to a gene.

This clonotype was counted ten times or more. The chain's CDR3 is CSAHPPYGETQYF. The CDR3 nucleotides read TGCAGTGCACACCCCCCCTACGGAGAGACCCAGTACTTC. The gene calls are TRBV20-1 and TRBJ2-5; unclear D gene. This CDR3 is 13 amino acids long. CDR1 is DFQATT and CDR2 is SNEGSKA in the germline V gene (reference sequence). The germline V and J ends were trimmed by 6 bases and 4 bases, with 15 bases remaining between them.

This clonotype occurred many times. This CDR3 is CASNAWDRGIISPLHF. DNA for the CDR3: TGTGCCAGCAATGCCTGGGACAGGGGAATAATATCACCCCTCCACTTT. The chain couples TRBV6-1 to TRBJ1-6; 10 positions agree with TRBD1. Trimming cost V 7 bases and J 10 bases; bases outside gene matches: 13. This CDR3 comprises 16 residues. CDR1 MNHNS and CDR2 SASEGT come from the germline V gene.

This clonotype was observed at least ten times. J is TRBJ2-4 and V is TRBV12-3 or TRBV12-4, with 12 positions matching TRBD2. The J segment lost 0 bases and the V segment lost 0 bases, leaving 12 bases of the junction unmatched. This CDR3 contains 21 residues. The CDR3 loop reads CASSLARGGLAGGLAKNIQYF. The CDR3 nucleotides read TGTGCCAGCAGTTTAGCCCGAGGGGGGCTAGCGGGAGGGTTAGCCAAAAACATTCAGTACTTC.

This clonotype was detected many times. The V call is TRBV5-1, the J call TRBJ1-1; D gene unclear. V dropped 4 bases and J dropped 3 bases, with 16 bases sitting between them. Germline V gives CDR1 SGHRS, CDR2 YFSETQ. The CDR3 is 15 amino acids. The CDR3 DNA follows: TGCGCCAGCAGCCCACTATGGGGATCGGACACTGAAGCTTTCTTT. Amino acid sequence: CASSPLWGSDTEAFF.

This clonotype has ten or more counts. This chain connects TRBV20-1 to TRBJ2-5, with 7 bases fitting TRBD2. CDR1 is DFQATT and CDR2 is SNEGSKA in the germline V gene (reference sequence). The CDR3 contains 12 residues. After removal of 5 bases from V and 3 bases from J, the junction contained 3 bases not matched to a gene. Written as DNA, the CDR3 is TGCAGTGCTGGGGGGGTAAAAGAGACCCAGTACTTC. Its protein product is CSAGGVKETQYF.

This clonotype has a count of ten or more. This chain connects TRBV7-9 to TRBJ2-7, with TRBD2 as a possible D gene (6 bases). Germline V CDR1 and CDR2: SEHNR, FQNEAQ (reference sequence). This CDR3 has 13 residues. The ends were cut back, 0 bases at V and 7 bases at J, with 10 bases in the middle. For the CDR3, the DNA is TGTGCCAGCAGCTTAGCGAGGGAGGTGGAGCAGTACTTC. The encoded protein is CASSLAREVEQYF.

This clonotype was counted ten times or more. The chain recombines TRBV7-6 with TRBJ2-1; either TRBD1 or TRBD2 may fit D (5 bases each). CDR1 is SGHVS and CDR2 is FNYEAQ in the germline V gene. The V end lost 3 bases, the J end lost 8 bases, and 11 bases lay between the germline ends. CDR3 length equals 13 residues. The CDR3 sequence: CASSFRQGDEQFF. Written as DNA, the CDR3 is TGTGCCAGCAGCTTTAGGCAGGGAGATGAGCAGTTCTTC.

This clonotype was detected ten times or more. CDR3 nucleotides: TGTGCCTGGAGTGTACCCCCAGTCACCGGGGAGCTGTTTTTT. Translated, it gives CAWSVPPVTGELFF. The chain is built from TRBV30 and TRBJ2-2; D gene unclear. This CDR3 has 14 amino acids. CDR1 is GTSNPN and CDR2 is SVGIG in the germline V gene (reference sequence). V lost 0 bases and J 4 bases, leaving 9 bases between the germline ends. Full variable domain (outside the CDR3, taken from reference TRBV30 and TRBJ2-2): SQTIHQWPATLVQPVGSPLSLECTVEGTSNPNLYWYRQAAGRGLQLLFYSVGIGQISSEVPQNLSASRPQDRQFILSSKKLLLSDSGFYLCAWSVPPVTGELFFGEGSRLTVL.

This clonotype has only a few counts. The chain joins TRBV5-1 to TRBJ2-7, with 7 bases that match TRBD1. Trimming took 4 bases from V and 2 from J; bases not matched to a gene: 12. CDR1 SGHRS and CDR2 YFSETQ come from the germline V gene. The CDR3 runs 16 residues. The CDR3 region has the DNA TGCGCCAGCAGCCCCACCGGGACAGAGTATACCTACGAGCAGTACTTC. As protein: CASSPTGTEYTYEQYF.

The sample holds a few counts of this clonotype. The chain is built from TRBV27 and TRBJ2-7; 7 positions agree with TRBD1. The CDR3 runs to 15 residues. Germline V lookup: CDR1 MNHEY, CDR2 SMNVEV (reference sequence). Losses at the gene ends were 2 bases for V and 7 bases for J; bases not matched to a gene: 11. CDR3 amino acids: CASSLMTQGPGEQYF. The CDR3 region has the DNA TGTGCCAGCAGTTTAATGACACAGGGGCCTGGAGAGCAGTACTTC.